This T cell receptor beta chain was sequenced during a study of cytomegalovirus exposure and HLA in healthy donors. On the study more broadly: Per a later analysis, the approximately 690 first-cohort and 120 or so validation repertoires shared one platform. Study-wide results and limits: Some TCR beta chains (roughly 160 of them) were listed as cytomegalovirus-associated. Confirmation in vitro established that a few CMV-associated chains were specific for CMV antigens.

About this clone itself: The antigen is undetermined.

CDR1 is GTSNPN and CDR2 is SVGIG in the germline V gene (reference sequence). With 6 bases clipped from V and 6 bases from J, the junction kept 6 bases outside the gene matches. The CDR3 spans 14 residues. Generated by immunoSEQ multiplex PCR, the TCRdb table keeps only in-frame clones and is missing some. This sample has roughly 73,000 clones, with around 96% found just once. The chain has TRBV30 and TRBJ1-6; 9 nucleotides match TRBD1. The sequenced sample consisted of PBMCs. The clonotype comes from a man aged 18 to 29 in good health and CMV-seronegative. CDR3 DNA: TGTGCCTGTTCTCCGGGACAGGGTAATTCACCCCTCCACTTT. It is translated as CACSPGQGNSPLHF.